This TCR beta chain was identified during a study of Ad26.COV2.S vaccination and SARS-CoV-2 variants. Study overall: By the intramuscular route, Ad26.COV2.S was given once, or twice 56 days apart.

About this clone: Its target is not known.

V gave up 4 bases and J gave up 0 bases, with 19 bases separating them. CDR3 length: 18 amino acids. CDR1 SGHRS and CDR2 YFSETQ come from the germline V gene. Clones were sequenced by immunoSEQ multiplex PCR, and TCRdb holds only the in-frame ones, with some missing. The sample has some 300,000 clones, around 83% seen once. Treatment of the sample: around 19 received Ad26.COV2.S at low or high dose, single or two shots; about 5 received placebo; per-sample allocation not given. Following the first vaccine or placebo injection, samples were taken on day 63. General study points: Analyses that measured TCR breadth and depth may have underestimated total T cell responses. Recipients of either vaccine or placebo displayed similar breadth of non-spike TCRs.

The sequences come from peripheral blood, collected in a trial of Ad26.COV2.S vaccine versus placebo. The chain carries TRBV5-1 and TRBJ2-2, with D perhaps matching TRBD1 or TRBD2 (7 bases each). The sequence was collected from a person aged 18-65 years who received the Ad26.COV2.S COVID-19 vaccine or a placebo. CDR3 loop: CASSHLGGQGANTGELFF. The CDR3 region has the DNA TGCGCCAGCAGCCACCTGGGGGGGCAGGGGGCGAACACCGGGGAGCTGTTTTTT.